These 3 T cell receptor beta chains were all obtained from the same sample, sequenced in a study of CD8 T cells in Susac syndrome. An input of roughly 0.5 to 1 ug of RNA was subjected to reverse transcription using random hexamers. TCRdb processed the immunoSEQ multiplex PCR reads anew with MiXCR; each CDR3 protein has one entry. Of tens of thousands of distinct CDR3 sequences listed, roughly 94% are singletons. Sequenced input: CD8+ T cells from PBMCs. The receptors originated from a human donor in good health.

CDR3 loop: CASSVDDRNTGELFF. CDR3 DNA: TGTGCCAGCAGCGTAGACGACAGAAACACCGGGGAGCTGTTTTTT. The chain has TRBV9 and TRBJ2-2, with D perhaps matching TRBD1 (5 bases). Germline CDR1 is SGDLS and CDR2 is YYNGEE. V lost 0 bases and J 2 bases, leaving 8 bases between the germline ends. CDR3 size: 15 residues.

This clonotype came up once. The CDR3, as DNA: TGTGCCAGCAGTTCCCGGACTACCGTCTACAATGAGCAGTTCTTC. Translated: CASSSRTTVYNEQFF. The chain couples TRBV27 to TRBJ2-1, with a tentative D call TRBD2 (6 bases). Looked up from germline, CDR1 is MNHEY and CDR2 is SMNVEV (reference sequence). V was clipped by 4 bases and J by 3 bases, with 13 bases between them. This CDR3 region has 15 residues.

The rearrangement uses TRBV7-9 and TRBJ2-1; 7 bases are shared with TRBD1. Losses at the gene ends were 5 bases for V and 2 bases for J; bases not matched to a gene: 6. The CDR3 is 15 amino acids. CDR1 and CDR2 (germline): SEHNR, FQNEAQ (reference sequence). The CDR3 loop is CASSPGTVAYNEQFF. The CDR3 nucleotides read TGTGCCAGCAGCCCCGGGACAGTTGCCTACAATGAGCAGTTCTTC.